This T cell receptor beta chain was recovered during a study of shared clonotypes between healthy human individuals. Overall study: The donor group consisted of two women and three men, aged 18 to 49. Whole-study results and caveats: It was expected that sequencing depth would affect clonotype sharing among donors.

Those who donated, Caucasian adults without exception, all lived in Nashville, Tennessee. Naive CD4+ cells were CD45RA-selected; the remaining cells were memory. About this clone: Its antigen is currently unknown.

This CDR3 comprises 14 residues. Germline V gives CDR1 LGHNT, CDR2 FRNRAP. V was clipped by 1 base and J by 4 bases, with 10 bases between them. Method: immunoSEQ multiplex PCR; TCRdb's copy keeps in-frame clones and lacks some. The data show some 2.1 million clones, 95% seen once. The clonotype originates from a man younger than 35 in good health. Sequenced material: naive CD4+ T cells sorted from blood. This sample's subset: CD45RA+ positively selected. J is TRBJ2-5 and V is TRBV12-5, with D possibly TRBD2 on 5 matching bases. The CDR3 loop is CASGLGTRGETQYF. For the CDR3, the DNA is TGTGCTAGTGGTTTGGGGACTCGCGGAGAGACCCAGTACTTC.